This entry lists 3 T cell receptor beta chains sequenced from one sample in a study of post-analysis software for immune sequencing data. Presence of unique molecular identifiers characterized the TCR beta cDNA libraries. TCRdb recomputed calls from the PCR reads with MiXCR, one row per CDR3 protein. The data contain roughly 540,000 distinct CDR3 sequences, 30% to 40% of them seen just once; the ten biggest clones take up less than 6%. For these receptors, no antigen is known. Regarding the study as a whole: Five or six TRBV segments were significantly more frequent in patients than in controls. TRBV5-6, TRBV5-1 and TRBV20-1 were among these segments.

The sequencing input was blood. The receptors shown here come from a girl aged 2 to 17 with multiple sclerosis.

The CDR3 DNA follows: TGTGCCAGCAGCCGCCCGGGGGCTACGCGAGAGACCCAGTACTTC. Residues: CASSRPGATRETQYF. This chain connects TRBV6-5 to TRBJ2-5; TRBD1 or TRBD2 may be the D gene (6 bases each). V was pared by 6 bases and J by 4 bases, with 18 bases between. This CDR3 has 15 amino acids. The germline V gene encodes CDR1 MNHEY and CDR2 SVGAGI.

This clonotype appeared a few times. The chain carries TRBV4-1 and TRBJ1-2; 9 bases align to TRBD1. The CDR3 totals 15 residues. The V gene's germline CDR1 is MGHRA and CDR2 YSYEKL. Trimming cost V 2 bases and J 6 bases; bases outside gene matches: 7. In DNA, the CDR3 is TGCGCCAGCAGCCAATGGGACAGGGTCTATGATGGCTACACCTTC. Amino acid sequence: CASSQWDRVYDGYTF.

The sample holds a few counts of this clonotype. V and J are TRBV10-2 and TRBJ2-5; D is perhaps TRBD2 (7 bases). The CDR3 length is 15 residues. Germline assignment: CDR1 WSHSY and CDR2 SAAADI. V dropped 2 bases and J dropped 1 base, with 11 bases sitting between them. CDR3 bases: TGCGCCAGCAGTGAGCGGGGGGCCCCCCAAGAGACCCAGTACTTC. Its protein is CASSERGAPQETQYF.